A single sample gave rise to the 25 T cell receptor beta chains below, sequenced in a study of T cells in Graves' hyperthyroidism and ophthalmopathy. Researchers took RNA transcripts and amplified the TCR beta CDR3 regions from them. An initial round of RT-PCR targeting the TCR CDR3 relied on the HTBI primer set. TCRdb re-called the multiplex PCR reads through MiXCR, storing one row per CDR3 protein. The data contain about 600,000 distinct CDR3 sequences, roughly 15% of them singletons. Sample: blood. These receptors all stem from a woman in her thirties or forties with Graves' ophthalmopathy.

The J gene is TRBJ1-5, the V gene TRBV7-8, with TRBD1 as a possible D gene (5 bases). The CDR3 has 14 residues. Looked up from germline, CDR1 is SGHVS and CDR2 is FQNEAQ. The ends were cut back, 3 bases at V and 5 bases at J, with 11 bases in the middle. In DNA form, the CDR3 reads TGTGCCAGCAGCTTCAGGGAAAGGTATCAGCCCCAGCATTTT. Amino acid sequence: CASSFRERYQPQHF. Full variable domain (missing parts from reference TRBV7-8 and TRBJ1-5): GAGVSQSPRYKVAKRGQDVALRCDPISGHVSLFWYQQALGQGPEFLTYFQNEAQLDKSGLPSDRFFAERPEGSVSTLKIQRTQQEDSAVYLCASSFRERYQPQHFGDGTRLSIL.

This clonotype was observed at least ten times. The chain is built from TRBV7-2 and TRBJ1-2; D ambiguous. The CDR3 loop spans 16 amino acids. V lost 5 bases to trimming and J lost 1 base, with 17 bases between them. Germline CDR1 reads SGHTA; CDR2 reads FQGNSA. DNA for the CDR3: TGTGCCAGCAGCCCTGAGACGGGAGGTTTTAACTATGGCTACACCTTC. As protein: CASSPETGGFNYGYTF.

The table lists this clonotype with a few counts. The chain carries TRBV18 and TRBJ2-5; D might be TRBD2 (6 bases). The CDR3 has 12 amino acids. The ends were cut back, 6 bases at V and 4 bases at J, with 9 bases in the middle. Per the germline V gene, CDR1 is KGHSH and CDR2 is LQKENI. The CDR3 bases are TGTGCCAGCTCTGGGGGACTAGAGACCCAGTACTTC. It is translated as CASSGGLETQYF.

V usage is TRBV3-1 and J usage is TRBJ1-6; unclear D gene. Germline lookup yields CDR1 LGHDT and CDR2 YNNKEL (reference sequence). The ends were cut back, 0 bases at V and 8 bases at J, with 2 bases in the middle. This CDR3 is 12 amino acids long. The CDR3 region is CASSQEYSPLHF. The CDR3 nucleotides read TGTGCCAGCAGCCAAGAGTATTCACCCCTCCACTTT.

The chain uses TRBV30 and TRBJ1-5; no clear D gene. With 2 bases removed from V and 3 bases from J, the gap between germline ends came to 11 bases. Germline values: CDR1 GTSNPN, CDR2 SVGIG (reference sequence). The length of the CDR3 is 14 residues. The CDR3: CAWSRIDTNQPQHF. Written as DNA, the CDR3 is TGTGCCTGGAGTAGAATCGACACCAATCAGCCCCAGCATTTT. The whole variable domain, remainder taken from reference TRBV30 and TRBJ1-5, is SQTIHQWPATLVQPVGSPLSLECTVEGTSNPNLYWYRQAAGRGLQLLFYSVGIGQISSEVPQNLSASRPQDRQFILSSKKLLLSDSGFYLCAWSRIDTNQPQHFGDGTRLSIL.

This clonotype was counted many times. The chain links TRBV28 to TRBJ1-6, with a possible D match to TRBD1 (5 bases). The CDR3 is made up of 16 amino acids. CDR1 and CDR2 from the germline V gene are MDHEN and SYDVKM. V was trimmed by 5 bases and J by 4 bases, leaving 15 bases between them. CDR3 coding DNA: TGTGCCAGCAGTCCCGCCTTCGACAGTTATAATTCACCCCTCCACTTT. Translated: CASSPAFDSYNSPLHF. Full variable domain (missing parts from reference TRBV28 and TRBJ1-6): DVKVTQSSRYLVKRTGEKVFLECVQDMDHENMFWYRQDPGLGLRLIYFSYDVKMKEKGDIPEGYSVSREKKERFSLILESASTNQTSMYLCASSPAFDSYNSPLHFGNGTRLTVT.

This clonotype was seen ten or more times. The chain employs TRBV27 and TRBJ2-3; the match to TRBD1 covers 8 bases. After removal of 4 bases from V and 2 bases from J, the junction contained 8 bases not matched to a gene. The germline V gene has CDR1 MNHEY and CDR2 SMNVEV (reference sequence). The CDR3 length is 16 residues. The CDR3 bases are TGTGCCAGCAGTTCGGACAGGGAAACTTACACAGATACGCAGTATTTT. Translating gives CASSSDRETYTDTQYF.

At least ten counts were recorded for this clonotype. This chain connects TRBV11-2 to TRBJ2-5; no reliable D call. The CDR3 is 17 amino acids. Germline V gene lookup returns CDR1 SGHAT and CDR2 FQNNGV. The V end lost 3 bases, the J end lost 2 bases, and 19 bases lay between the germline ends. The CDR3 region is CASSLWMAPTIQETQYF. The CDR3 bases are TGTGCCAGCAGCTTGTGGATGGCGCCAACCATACAAGAGACCCAGTACTTC.

Written as DNA, the CDR3 is TGTGCCAGCAGTGAATTGGGACAGGGGGCCGGCACTGAAGCTTTCTTT. It codes for CASSELGQGAGTEAFF. This chain links TRBV25-1 with TRBJ1-1; 12 positions agree with TRBD1. Germline V gene lookup returns CDR1 MGHDK and CDR2 SYGVNS. V was pared by 1 base and J by 4 bases, with 4 bases of the junction left unmatched. CDR3 size: 16 residues.

This clonotype has a count of ten or more. The chain carries TRBV29-1 and TRBJ1-1; weak D call: TRBD1 (6 bases). Germline CDR1 and CDR2: SQVTM and ANQGSEA. The CDR3 extends over 13 amino acids. V shed 1 base and J shed 1 base, with 7 bases lying between them. CDR3 sequence (DNA): TGCAGCGTTGAAGGACAGGAGAACACTGAAGCTTTCTTT. This codes for CSVEGQENTEAFF.

This chain connects TRBV6-2 or TRBV6-3 to TRBJ2-3, with D unresolved. The CDR3 length is 13 residues. Trimming removed 6 bases from V and 6 bases from J, with 13 bases in between. Per the germline V gene, CDR1 is MNHEY and CDR2 is SVGEGT. CDR3 residues: CASRGSTHDTQYF. The CDR3 DNA sequence: TGTGCCAGCAGAGGCTCGACCCACGATACGCAGTATTTT.

This clonotype was seen repeatedly, ten times or more. This chain uses TRBV27 with TRBJ1-1; D is possibly TRBD1 (5 bases). Per germline, CDR1 MNHEY and CDR2 SMNVEV (reference sequence). The CDR3 is made up of 13 amino acids. With 2 bases removed from V and 1 base from J, the gap between germline ends came to 5 bases. In DNA form, the CDR3 reads TGTGCCAGCAGTTTAAGGGGGAACACTGAAGCTTTCTTT. Amino acid sequence: CASSLRGNTEAFF.

This clonotype was seen ten or more times. V and J are TRBV30 and TRBJ1-1; tentative D call: TRBD1 (6 bases). The CDR3 sequence is 14 residues long. V gave up 4 bases and J gave up 0 bases, with 12 bases separating them. CDR1 and CDR2 (germline): GTSNPN, SVGIG (reference sequence). The CDR3 bases are TGTGCCTGGACCCTAGGGGGGGTGAACACTGAAGCTTTCTTT. Translated, it gives CAWTLGGVNTEAFF.

In this sample, this clonotype turned up a few times. This rearrangement joins TRBV5-1 to TRBJ2-5, with TRBD2 matching 13 bases. The germline V gene encodes CDR1 SGHRS and CDR2 YFSETQ. This CDR3 is built from 15 residues. With V trimmed by 4 bases and J by 2 bases, 2 bases remained unmatched. DNA of the CDR3: TGCGCCAGCAGCCAGACTAGCGGGAGGCAAGAGACCCAGTACTTC. It translates to CASSQTSGRQETQYF.

This clonotype has a count of ten or more. The chain links TRBV20-1 to TRBJ2-3; 8 bases line up with TRBD2. The CDR3 spans 14 residues. Germline CDR1 reads DFQATT; CDR2 reads SNEGSKA (reference sequence). The V and J ends lost 4 bases and 2 bases, in that order; junction bases with no gene match: 5. CDR3 in DNA: TGCAGTGCTACCCCTAGCGGGCCCACAGATACGCAGTATTTT. Protein: CSATPSGPTDTQYF.

At least ten counts were recorded for this clonotype. The CDR3 region has the DNA TGTGCCTGGAGCGCGACTAGCGGGAGGGCCTATGAGCAGTTCTTC. Amino acids: CAWSATSGRAYEQFF. This chain joins TRBV30 and TRBJ2-1, with 14 bases that match TRBD2. Germline V CDR1 and CDR2: GTSNPN, SVGIG (reference sequence). With 3 bases clipped from V and 8 bases from J, the junction kept 6 bases outside the gene matches. The CDR3 runs 15 residues.

In this sample, this clonotype turned up a few times. The chain has TRBV20-1 and TRBJ2-3; D uncertain. Germline CDR1 reads DFQATT; CDR2 reads SNEGSKA (reference sequence). The V and J ends lost 7 bases and 0 bases respectively, with 8 bases between them. The CDR3 loop spans 12 amino acids. The CDR3 sequence is CSEQTSTDTQYF. The CDR3 coding sequence is TGCAGTGAACAGACGAGCACAGATACGCAGTATTTT.

The chain is built from TRBV6-1 and TRBJ2-3; 9 bases are a match to TRBD1. J gave up 2 bases and V 4 bases, and 4 bases lay outside the gene matches. Germline CDR1 reads MNHNS; CDR2 reads SASEGT. This CDR3 comprises 15 residues. CDR3 amino acids: CASSVQGAPTDTQYF. In DNA, the CDR3 is TGTGCCAGCAGTGTACAGGGGGCCCCCACAGATACGCAGTATTTT.

This clonotype was counted many times. The chain has TRBV20-1 and TRBJ2-5; either TRBD1 or TRBD2 may supply D (5 bases each). There are 12 residues in the CDR3. Trimming stripped 2 bases from V and 5 bases from J, with 9 bases between. CDR1 and CDR2 (germline): DFQATT, SNEGSKA (reference sequence). This CDR3 is CSARWGIETQYF. Written as DNA, the CDR3 is TGCAGTGCTAGATGGGGGATCGAGACCCAGTACTTC.

This clonotype was counted many times. The chain carries TRBV30 and TRBJ1-1; 8 nucleotides agree with TRBD1. With V trimmed by 5 bases and J by 4 bases, 6 bases remained unmatched. The germline V gene encodes CDR1 GTSNPN and CDR2 SVGIG (reference sequence). The CDR3 totals 13 residues. This CDR3 is CAWSTGAATEAFF. As DNA, the CDR3 is TGTGCCTGGTCGACAGGGGCGGCCACTGAAGCTTTCTTT.

The J gene is TRBJ2-7, the V gene TRBV7-8; D perhaps matches TRBD2 (5 bases). This CDR3 comprises 14 residues. The V end lost 4 bases, the J end lost 2 bases, and 12 bases lay between the germline ends. Germline loops: CDR1 SGHVS, CDR2 FQNEAQ. DNA for the CDR3: TGTGCCAGCAGCTGGGGAGTTCCCGCCTACGAGCAGTACTTC. Protein sequence: CASSWGVPAYEQYF.

This clonotype was seen at least ten times. The genes are TRBV5-1 and TRBJ2-5; 8 nucleotides line up with TRBD2. Per the germline V gene, CDR1 is SGHRS and CDR2 is YFSETQ. The CDR3 contains 14 residues. The V segment lost 1 base and the J segment 3 bases; nucleotides outside the gene matches: 2. The CDR3 nucleotides are TGCGCCAGCAGCTTGTACGGGGGGGAAGAGACCCAGTACTTC. Translation: CASSLYGGEETQYF.

This clonotype occurred many times. V and J are TRBV28 and TRBJ2-1, with 7 bases that match TRBD1. This CDR3 is 14 amino acids long. Per germline, CDR1 MDHEN and CDR2 SYDVKM. CDR3 loop: CAFRWDRHYNEQFF. Written as DNA, the CDR3 is TGTGCATTCCGGTGGGACAGACATTACAATGAGCAGTTCTTC.

This clonotype has at least ten counts. The chain links TRBV12-3 or TRBV12-4 to TRBJ1-4; TRBD1 matches at 11 bases. V shed 6 bases and J 8 bases; nucleotides not matched to a gene: 5. The CDR3 is 14 residues long. The CDR3 sequence is CASRKGQGGEKLFF. DNA for the CDR3: TGTGCCAGCAGGAAGGGACAGGGGGGCGAAAAACTGTTTTTT.

This clonotype was counted between two and nine times. The chain combines TRBV20-1 with TRBJ2-5; 10 nucleotides align to TRBD2. Germline V gene sequence: CDR1 DFQATT, CDR2 SNEGSKA (reference sequence). CDR3 length: 19 residues. V was pared by 5 bases and J by 5 bases, with 23 bases of the junction left unmatched. CDR3 residues: CSAPGGAWTGLAGEETQYF. CDR3 in DNA: TGCAGTGCTCCGGGGGGGGCCTGGACAGGTCTAGCGGGAGAGGAGACCCAGTACTTC.